This T cell receptor (beta chain) was profiled in a study of human T cells and chemical hapten exposure. Looking at the study overall: For the roughly 26-week duration of the study, patients were given weekly doses of diphenylcyclopropenone on the scalp. Overall study results and limits: Those TCRs sitting above 1 in 1000 frequency stayed the same with DPC sensitization.

TCRdb independently ran MiXCR on the RACE reads; one entry per CDR3 protein. The data show fewer than 140,000 distinct CDR3 sequences, less than 15% seen once. About this clonotype itself: Antigen specificity is unknown.

Sample time point: pre-sensitization, week 0. The treatment is: therapeutic diphenylcyclopropenone sensitization with weekly scalp DPC. Germline-derived CDR1 and CDR2 are SGHNT and YYREEE (reference sequence). The CDR3 runs to 14 residues. The V gene lost 0 bases and the J gene lost 1 base, with 7 bases spanning the gap. The chain carries TRBV5-4 and TRBJ2-5; no reliable D call. The specimen comprised whole blood, sampled in connection with sensitization to the hapten diphenylcyclopropenone (DPC). This receptor was taken from a woman between 50 and 59 years old with alopecia areata. Some clones in this sample may be carry-over from other donors' samples. The CDR3 protein is CASSLDQFQETQYF. CDR3 DNA: TGTGCCAGCAGCTTGGACCAATTCCAAGAGACCCAGTACTTC.